Below are 25 T cell receptor beta chains sequenced from a single sample in a study of blood T cell repertoires in COVID-19. Some clones are missing from TCRdb's copy, which holds only in-frame ones; the method was immunoSEQ multiplex PCR. The sample yields some 200,000 clones, roughly 85% seen once. Sample: peripheral blood. The receptors were sampled from a woman aged 55-69 years with acute or convalescent COVID-19.

This sequence joins TRBV28 and TRBJ2-1; 8 nucleotides align to TRBD2. With V trimmed by 5 bases and J by 7 bases, 7 bases remained unmatched. Germline values: CDR1 MDHEN, CDR2 SYDVKM. This CDR3 has 14 residues. The CDR3 here is CASSPTLAVNEQFF. CDR3 nucleotide sequence: TGTGCCAGCAGTCCTACACTAGCGGTTAATGAGCAGTTCTTC.

This clone was counted between two and nine times. The chain couples TRBV11-1 to TRBJ2-5; possible D gene TRBD1, 5 bases. V lost 1 base and J 2 bases, leaving 5 bases between the germline ends. Germline V gene data show CDR1 as SGHAT and CDR2 as FQDESV (reference sequence). The CDR3 is 13 residues long. CDR3 nucleotide sequence: TGTGCCAGCAGCTTAGGGACACAAGAGACCCAGTACTTC. This codes for CASSLGTQETQYF.

The J gene is TRBJ2-1, the V gene TRBV19; D is unclear. The CDR3 runs 13 residues. V shed 5 bases and J shed 0 bases, with 5 bases lying between them. CDR1 is LNHDA and CDR2 is SQIVND in the germline V gene (reference sequence). CDR3: CASSPYSYNEQFF. The CDR3 DNA follows: TGTGCCAGTAGTCCCTACTCCTACAATGAGCAGTTCTTC.

The chain couples TRBV11-2 to TRBJ2-7, with 11 bases matching TRBD1. Per the germline V gene, CDR1 is SGHAT and CDR2 is FQNNGV. This CDR3 has 18 amino acids. V lost 5 bases, J lost 5 bases, and 17 bases stayed unmatched. CDR3 bases: TGTGCCAGCAGCCGGACCGGGACAGGGGGGATTGGGACGGACGAGCAGTACTTC. This gives the protein CASSRTGTGGIGTDEQYF.

This clone was seen a few times. The chain carries TRBV5-6 and TRBJ1-2; 11 bases agree with TRBD1. The germline V gene encodes CDR1 SGHDT and CDR2 YYEEEE. This CDR3 is built from 15 residues. Trimming removed 0 bases from V and 8 bases from J; junction bases left unmatched: 6. CDR3 sequence (DNA): TGTGCCAGCAGCTTGGTAGGGACAGGGGGTTACGGCTACACCTTC. Protein product: CASSLVGTGGYGYTF.

The chain links TRBV4-1 to TRBJ2-7; 7 bases are a match to TRBD2. CDR1 and CDR2 from the germline V gene are MGHRA and YSYEKL. Losses at the gene ends were 1 base for V and 0 bases for J; bases not matched to a gene: 6. CDR3 length: 16 amino acids. CDR3 region: CASSQGVGGASYEQYF. CDR3 sequence (DNA): TGCGCCAGCAGCCAAGGGGTGGGAGGGGCCTCCTACGAGCAGTACTTC.

The chain uses TRBV9 and TRBJ1-3, with D unclear. Germline V lookup: CDR1 SGDLS, CDR2 YYNGEE. This CDR3 spans 16 amino acids. Trimming stripped 0 bases from V and 0 bases from J, with 10 bases between. Here the CDR3 reads CASSVGRALSGNTIYF. The CDR3 DNA sequence: TGTGCCAGCAGCGTAGGGAGGGCGCTCTCTGGAAACACCATATATTTT.

In its sample, this clone was seen a few times. The chain combines TRBV5-1 with TRBJ1-4; TRBD1 might be the D (5 bases). Germline lookup yields CDR1 SGHRS and CDR2 YFSETQ. The ends were cut back, 6 bases at V and 3 bases at J, with 15 bases in the middle. The CDR3 runs 15 residues. For the CDR3, the DNA is TGCGCCAGCAACATCCGGGGGGAGGCTAATGAAAAACTGTTTTTT. Translated, it gives CASNIRGEANEKLFF.

This clone was seen once. The chain employs TRBV5-1 and TRBJ2-6; no clear D gene. The CDR3 consists of 16 residues. CDR1 is SGHRS and CDR2 is YFSETQ in the germline V gene. The V and J ends lost 2 bases and 0 bases respectively, with 9 bases between them. The CDR3 protein is CASSLTKSSGANVLTF. Here the CDR3 DNA reads TGCGCCAGCAGCTTAACTAAGAGCTCTGGGGCCAACGTCCTGACTTTC.

The chain combines TRBV19 with TRBJ1-2; the D gene is possibly TRBD1 (5 bases). The germline V and J ends were trimmed by 5 bases and 5 bases, with 18 bases remaining between them. Germline CDR1 and CDR2: LNHDA and SQIVND (reference sequence). This CDR3 region has 15 residues. The CDR3 DNA is TGTGCCAGTAGTGACATCGGGACTACGATTTATGGCTACACCTTC. It encodes CASSDIGTTIYGYTF.

There are a few counts of this clone. The chain links TRBV12-3 or TRBV12-4 to TRBJ1-5; D is undetermined. Trimming removed 0 bases from V and 9 bases from J, with 6 bases in between. CDR3 size: 12 residues. CDR3: CASSLAGRPQHF. The CDR3 bases are TGTGCCAGCAGTTTAGCGGGCCGGCCCCAGCATTTT.

V is TRBV2 and J is TRBJ2-7; 7 nucleotides agree with TRBD1. V gave up 6 bases and J gave up 5 bases; unmatched junction bases: 10. The CDR3 length is 14 residues. Germline CDR1 is SNHLY and CDR2 is FYNNEI. The DNA of the CDR3 is TGTGCCAGCAGCGATACAGGGGTGGTCCACGAGCAGTACTTC. Its protein is CASSDTGVVHEQYF.

The J gene is TRBJ1-1, the V gene TRBV28; no firm D call. The CDR3 has 13 amino acids. Germline V lookup: CDR1 MDHEN, CDR2 SYDVKM. V lost 6 bases and J lost 5, with 13 bases in between. The CDR3 is CASSSESRTEAFF. CDR3 coding DNA: TGTGCCAGCAGCTCTGAAAGCCGGACTGAAGCTTTCTTT.

The chain employs TRBV6-5 and TRBJ1-2, with D maybe TRBD1 (6 bases). The V end was cut by 6 bases, the J end by 4 bases, with 12 bases between. CDR3 size: 13 residues. CDR1 MNHEY and CDR2 SVGAGI come from the germline V gene. The CDR3 loop reads CASRRTGLYGYTF. The CDR3 DNA reads TGTGCCAGCAGACGTACAGGGCTCTATGGCTACACCTTC.

The sample holds a few counts of this clone. Other DNA variants within this sample encode the same CDR3. The chain links TRBV15 to TRBJ2-7, with D possibly being TRBD1 (5 bases). The CDR3 is 15 residues long. Germline V gives CDR1 LNHNV, CDR2 YYDKDF (reference sequence). V gave up 0 bases and J gave up 2 bases, with 11 bases separating them. The CDR3 nucleotides read TGTGCCACCAGCAGAGACGACAGTGGAACCTACGAGCAGTACGTC. This translates into CATSRDDSGTYEQYV.

The V gene is TRBV7-8, the J gene TRBJ2-1; TRBD2 might be the D (5 bases). CDR1 is SGHVS, CDR2 FQNEAQ, per germline. The V end lost 11 bases, the J end lost 0 bases, and 14 bases lay between the germline ends. The CDR3 extends over 14 amino acids. The CDR3 coding sequence is TGTGCCGGGTCCGGGATGAACTCCTACAATGAGCAGTTCTTC. Encoded protein: CAGSGMNSYNEQFF.

The chain employs TRBV7-3 and TRBJ1-3; perhaps TRBD1 as D (5 bases). CDR1 and CDR2 (germline): SGHTA, FQGTGA. The CDR3 has 15 residues. Trimming shortened V by 1 base and J by 4 bases, and 11 bases separated the two germline ends. DNA for the CDR3: TGTGCCAGCAGCTTAAGAGGACAACCAGGAAACACCATATATTTT. It translates to CASSLRGQPGNTIYF.

The genes are TRBV28 and TRBJ2-1; D possibly corresponds to TRBD2 (5 bases). The germline V gene encodes CDR1 MDHEN and CDR2 SYDVKM. The CDR3 contains 14 residues. V gave up 3 bases and J gave up 7 bases, with 13 bases separating them. The CDR3 bases are TGTGCCAGCAGTTTTCTAGGCGAGCGGAATGAGCAGTTCTTC. As protein: CASSFLGERNEQFF.

The chain combines TRBV19 with TRBJ2-1; D perhaps matches TRBD2 (5 bases). This CDR3 is 14 amino acids long. Trimming pared 4 bases from V and 9 bases from J, leaving 16 bases between. In germline, CDR1 is LNHDA, CDR2 SQIVND (reference sequence). The CDR3 bases are TGTGCCAGTAGTACCCAGCGACTAAGCAGTGAGCAGTTCTTC. Protein product: CASSTQRLSSEQFF.

The chain carries TRBV20-1 and TRBJ2-7; TRBD1 aligns across 11 bases. J was trimmed by 6 bases and V by 3 bases; bases with no gene match: 4. The CDR3 has 13 amino acids. CDR1 DFQATT and CDR2 SNEGSKA come from the germline V gene (reference sequence). Here the CDR3 DNA reads TGCAGTGCTAGTGGACAGGGGGCTCTCGAGCAGTACTTC. As protein: CSASGQGALEQYF.

This chain connects TRBV28 to TRBJ2-2; TRBD2 matches 12 bases. CDR1 is MDHEN and CDR2 is SYDVKM in the germline V gene. The V and J ends lost 3 bases and 7 bases, in that order; junction bases with no gene match: 3. The length of the CDR3 is 15 residues. The CDR3 here is CASSFPLAGGGELFF. Here the CDR3 DNA reads TGTGCCAGCAGTTTTCCACTAGCGGGAGGCGGGGAGCTGTTTTTT.

This chain links TRBV21-1 with TRBJ2-6; TRBD2 reflects the table's D call only, with no check against the DNA. TRBV21-1 is flagged as a pseudogene. There are 15 residues in the CDR3. This CDR3 is CASRTENSGANVLTF. The CDR3 DNA sequence: TGTGCCAGCAGGACTGAAAACTCTGGGGCCAACGTCCTGACTTTC.

This sequence joins TRBV19 and TRBJ2-1; D may be TRBD2 (6 bases). The CDR3 is made up of 13 amino acids. Trimming stripped 6 bases from V and 5 bases from J, with 11 bases between. CDR1 and CDR2 from the germline V gene are LNHDA and SQIVND (reference sequence). CDR3 sequence: CASRRDGNNEQFF. The CDR3 nucleotides read TGTGCCAGTAGGCGGGACGGGAACAATGAGCAGTTCTTC.

The genes are TRBV11-2 and TRBJ2-6, with a tentative D call TRBD2 (5 bases). This CDR3 is 19 amino acids long. Per the germline V gene, CDR1 is SGHAT and CDR2 is FQNNGV. V was cut by 5 bases and J by 0 bases, with 20 bases left in between. The CDR3 here is CASSRTTGSGISGANVLTF. For the CDR3, the DNA is TGTGCCAGCAGCCGTACGACGGGGTCCGGAATCTCTGGGGCCAACGTCCTGACTTTC.

The chain carries TRBV7-6 and TRBJ1-3, with D possibly TRBD1 on 6 matching bases. From germline, CDR1 is SGHVS and CDR2 FNYEAQ. This CDR3 has 17 residues. V dropped 5 bases and J dropped 0 bases, with 17 bases sitting between them. The CDR3 sequence: CASSRIVGGRSGNTIYF. CDR3 coding DNA: TGTGCCAGCAGCCGGATCGTGGGGGGGCGCTCTGGAAACACCATATATTTT.